This T cell receptor beta chain stems from a study of T cell repertoires in cytomegalovirus infection. As for the study in general: Matching HLA type, along with CMV infection, was indicated by public TCR beta signatures.

V lost 0 bases and J 4 bases, leaving 6 bases between the germline ends. CDR3 length equals 13 residues. Looked up from germline, CDR1 is SNHLY and CDR2 is FYNNEI. TCRdb reprocessed the reads via MiXCR and lists one record per CDR3 protein. The sample lists 400,000 to 550,000 distinct CDR3 sequences; around 11% were seen once. This clonotype showed up many times. Sequencing was carried out using PBMCs. The source of this sequence is a human donor in good health (CMV status not recorded). Some clones in this sample may be carry-over from other donors' samples. The V call is TRBV2, the J call TRBJ1-2, with a possible D match to TRBD1 (5 bases). The chain's CDR3 is CASSEAQGYGYTF. The CDR3 DNA is TGTGCCAGCAGTGAAGCTCAGGGCTATGGCTACACCTTC.